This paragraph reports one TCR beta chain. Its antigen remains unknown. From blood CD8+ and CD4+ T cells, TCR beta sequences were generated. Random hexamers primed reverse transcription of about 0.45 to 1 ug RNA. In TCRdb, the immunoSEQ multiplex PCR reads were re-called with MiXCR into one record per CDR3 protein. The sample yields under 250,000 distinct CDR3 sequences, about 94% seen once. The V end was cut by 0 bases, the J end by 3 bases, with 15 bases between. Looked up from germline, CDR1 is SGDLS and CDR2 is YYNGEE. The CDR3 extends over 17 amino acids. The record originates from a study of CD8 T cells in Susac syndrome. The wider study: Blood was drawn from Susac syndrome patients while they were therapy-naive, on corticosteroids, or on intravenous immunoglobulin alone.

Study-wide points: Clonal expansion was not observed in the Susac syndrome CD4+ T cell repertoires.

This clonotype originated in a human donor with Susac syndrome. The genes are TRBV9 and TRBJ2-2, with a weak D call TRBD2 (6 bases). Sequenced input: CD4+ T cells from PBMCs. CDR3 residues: CASSVGGSGIYTGELFF. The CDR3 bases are TGTGCCAGCAGCGTAGGTGGTAGCGGAATATACACCGGGGAGCTGTTTTTT.